The 26 T cell receptor beta chains in this list originate from one sample, sequenced in a study of pediatric ulcerative colitis. The rectum was sampled with one to two pinch biopsies at colonoscopy. Sequencing was performed with immunoSEQ multiplex PCR; in TCRdb, only in-frame clones are kept and a portion is missing. Of tens of thousands of clones in the sample, about three quarters were seen once. Sequenced material: gut tissue. These receptors originate from a boy aged 10-17 years with mild ulcerative colitis.

Written as DNA, the CDR3 is TGCGCCAGCAGCCAAGATACCTTGTATGGCAGGGGGAATCGCCAGCAATACGAGCAGTACTTC. This gives the protein CASSQDTLYGRGNRQQYEQYF. This chain links TRBV4-1 with TRBJ2-7; 7 bases line up with TRBD1. V was pared by 0 bases and J by 4 bases, with 24 bases of the junction left unmatched. The V gene's germline CDR1 is MGHRA and CDR2 YSYEKL. The CDR3 spans 21 residues.

This chain links TRBV6-1 with TRBJ2-3; TRBD2 aligns across 9 bases. This CDR3 contains 15 residues. Germline V gene lookup returns CDR1 MNHNS and CDR2 SASEGT. The J segment lost 6 bases and the V segment lost 1 base, leaving 5 bases of the junction unmatched. The CDR3 bases are TGTGCCAGCAGTGAAGAAGCGGGGGGCCCGGATACGCAGTATTTT. Translating gives CASSEEAGGPDTQYF.

CDR3 sequence: CASSWAPPGTGGDEQYF. The CDR3, as DNA: TGCGCCAGCAGCTGGGCCCCACCAGGGACAGGGGGCGACGAGCAGTACTTC. The rearrangement links TRBV5-1 to TRBJ2-7; 12 bases are shared with TRBD1. Germline V lookup: CDR1 SGHRS, CDR2 YFSETQ. With V trimmed by 3 bases and J by 5 bases, 12 bases remained unmatched. CDR3 size: 17 residues.

The chain joins TRBV7-9 to TRBJ1-4; possible D gene TRBD1, 5 bases. Trimming removed 6 bases at V and 8 bases at J, with 16 bases between. The CDR3 has 14 amino acids. The germline V gene has CDR1 SEHNR and CDR2 FQNEAQ (reference sequence). CDR3: CASRLGGAGEKLFF. The CDR3 DNA sequence: TGTGCCAGCAGGCTAGGTGGGGCAGGCGAAAAACTGTTTTTT.

The V gene is TRBV4-2, the J gene TRBJ2-1; tentative D call: TRBD2 (6 bases). This CDR3 comprises 15 residues. The germline V and J ends were trimmed by 0 bases and 4 bases, with 10 bases remaining between them. Germline V gives CDR1 LGHNA, CDR2 YNFKEQ. The CDR3: CASSQEGDLYNEQFF. The CDR3 region has the DNA TGTGCCAGCAGCCAAGAGGGGGACTTGTACAATGAGCAGTTCTTC.

The rearrangement uses TRBV10-1 and TRBJ2-3; 11 nucleotides match TRBD2. The CDR3 spans 17 residues. V trimming: 2 bases; J trimming: 4 bases; junction bases outside the gene matches: 8. The germline gives CDR1 WNHNN, CDR2 SYGVQD (reference sequence). For the CDR3, the DNA is TGCGCCAGCAGTGAGAGTTCCGGTAGCGGGGGGGCAGATACGCAGTATTTT. This sequence encodes CASSESSGSGGADTQYF.

The genes are TRBV6-1 and TRBJ1-5; 8 positions match TRBD1. Germline loops: CDR1 MNHNS, CDR2 SASEGT. CDR3 length: 13 residues. Trimming cost V 6 bases and J 6 bases; bases outside gene matches: 4. CDR3 protein: CASRGQAPQPQHF. CDR3 nucleotide sequence: TGTGCCAGCAGGGGACAGGCCCCTCAGCCCCAGCATTTT.

V is TRBV19 and J is TRBJ1-2; D remains unclear. The CDR3 runs 14 residues. V shed 11 bases and J shed 0 bases, with 16 bases lying between them. The germline CDR1 and CDR2 sequences are LNHDA and SQIVND (reference sequence). DNA of the CDR3: TGTGCCGCCAGCGGAAACTGGGCTAACTATGGCTACACCTTC. Translation: CAASGNWANYGYTF.

The chain carries TRBV7-2 and TRBJ2-7; D gene ambiguous. Per germline, CDR1 SGHTA and CDR2 FQGNSA. V gave up 1 base and J gave up 0 bases, with 7 bases separating them. CDR3 length equals 14 residues. DNA of the CDR3: TGTGCCAGCAGCTTAGAGTGGAACTCCTACGAGCAGTACTTC. It yields the protein CASSLEWNSYEQYF.

This chain uses TRBV5-1 with TRBJ2-7; weak D call: TRBD2 (5 bases). V shed 4 bases and J shed 5 bases, with 16 bases lying between them. The CDR3 contains 14 residues. Germline-derived CDR1 and CDR2 are SGHRS and YFSETQ. The CDR3 DNA reads TGCGCCAGCAGCACCGACGGGCAGAGGGACGAGCAGTACTTC. This translates into CASSTDGQRDEQYF.

The chain joins TRBV2 to TRBJ1-2, with D possibly being TRBD1 (5 bases). CDR1 SNHLY and CDR2 FYNNEI come from the germline V gene. This CDR3 is 13 amino acids long. V was shortened by 7 bases and J by 10 bases, with 19 bases between the two germline ends. The chain's CDR3 is CASNSVQGWTYTF. The CDR3 region has the DNA TGTGCCAGCAACAGTGTGCAGGGCTGGACCTACACCTTC.

This rearrangement joins TRBV9 to TRBJ1-6; D might be TRBD1 (6 bases). V lost 0 bases and J 10 bases, leaving 14 bases between the germline ends. This CDR3 is 15 amino acids long. The V gene's germline CDR1 is SGDLS and CDR2 YYNGEE. The chain's CDR3 is CASSVGGGRVSPLHF. The CDR3 DNA reads as TGTGCCAGCAGCGTAGGCGGGGGGCGAGTATCACCCCTCCACTTT.

The rearrangement joins TRBV7-8 to TRBJ2-2; D is possibly TRBD1 or TRBD2 (6 bases each). The CDR3 loop spans 19 amino acids. Germline CDR1 SGHVS, CDR2 FQNEAQ. Trimming cost V 1 base and J 0 bases, with 18 bases left between them. The DNA for the CDR3 is TGTGCCAGCAGCTTAGGGCGGGGACACCCGGGGACGAACACCGGGGAGCTGTTTTTT. Translation gives CASSLGRGHPGTNTGELFF.

The chain joins TRBV5-8 to TRBJ2-3; D is undetermined. CDR1 is SGHTS, CDR2 YDEGEE, per germline. V lost 5 bases and J lost 5, with 6 bases in between. The CDR3 is made up of 11 amino acids. For the CDR3, the DNA is TGTGCCAGCAGACTCCAAGATACGCAGTATTTT. Protein: CASRLQDTQYF. Full variable domain (remainder filled in from reference TRBV5-8 and TRBJ2-3): EAGVTQSPTHLIKTRGQQATLRCSPISGHTSVYWYQQALGLGLQFLLWYDEGEERNRGNFPPRFSGRQFPNYSSELNVNALELEDSALYLCASRLQDTQYFGPGTRLTVL.

The V call is TRBV10-2, the J call TRBJ1-1; D possibly corresponds to TRBD1 (5 bases). The CDR3 is made up of 13 amino acids. V shed 7 bases and J shed 1 base, with 10 bases lying between them. CDR1 and CDR2 from the germline V gene are WSHSY and SAAADI. The CDR3 spells CASKRQRNTEAFF. CDR3 sequence (DNA): TGCGCCAGCAAGAGACAGAGGAACACTGAAGCTTTCTTT.

The V gene is TRBV2, the J gene TRBJ2-5, with D possibly TRBD2 on 5 matching bases. The CDR3 consists of 14 residues. V was cut by 6 bases and J by 4 bases, with 15 bases left in between. CDR1 and CDR2 (germline): SNHLY, FYNNEI. In DNA, the CDR3 is TGTGCCAGCAGGTCCCCACGGGGTAGAGAGACCCAGTACTTC. This sequence encodes CASRSPRGRETQYF. The full variable domain, with the rest looked up from reference TRBV2 and TRBJ2-5, is EPEVTQTPSHQVTQMGQEVILRCVPISNHLYFYWYRQILGQKVEFLVSFYNNEISEKSEIFDDQFSVERPDGSNFTLKIRSTKLEDSAMYFCASRSPRGRETQYFGPGTRLLVL.

This clone was seen just once. The chain joins TRBV2 to TRBJ2-5; TRBD2 matches 10 bases. The CDR3 contains 14 residues. The J segment lost 5 bases and the V segment lost 6 bases, leaving 6 bases of the junction unmatched. Germline assignment: CDR1 SNHLY and CDR2 FYNNEI. DNA of the CDR3: TGTGCCAGCAGGTTAGCGGGGGGCATGGAGACCCAGTACTTC. Amino acids: CASRLAGGMETQYF.

The table lists this clone with a few counts. V is TRBV5-1 and J is TRBJ2-5, with TRBD2 matching over 7 bases. J lost 5 bases, V lost 2 bases, and 12 bases had no gene match. The germline V gene encodes CDR1 SGHRS and CDR2 YFSETQ. CDR3 length: 16 amino acids. CDR3 coding DNA: TGCGCCAGCAGCTTACCAAGGACTAGTAGGAACGAGACCCAGTACTTC. Residues: CASSLPRTSRNETQYF.

This chain joins TRBV5-1 and TRBJ2-2; D is unclear. The CDR3 has 15 residues. V was shortened by 0 bases and J by 7 bases, with 13 bases between the two germline ends. CDR1 SGHRS and CDR2 YFSETQ come from the germline V gene. CDR3 sequence: CASSLGSRIFGELFF. CDR3 coding DNA: TGCGCCAGCAGCTTGGGAAGCAGGATTTTCGGGGAGCTGTTTTTT.

The gene calls are TRBV6-4 and TRBJ1-3; no clear D gene. The V gene lost 7 bases and the J gene lost 2 bases, with 18 bases spanning the gap. Per germline, CDR1 MRHNA and CDR2 SNTAGT. The CDR3 length is 16 residues. CDR3 DNA: TGTGCCAGCAACAACCTTGAAGGGCCCCCTGGAAACACCATATATTTT. Encoded protein: CASNNLEGPPGNTIYF.

CDR3 sequence (DNA): TGTGCCACCAGCAGCTCCTTAGAGACAGGGTGGAACTATGGCTACACCTTC. Its translation is CATSSSLETGWNYGYTF. The V call is TRBV15, the J call TRBJ1-2, with 7 bases identical to TRBD1. The CDR3 totals 17 residues. Trimming at V came to 3 bases and at J to 2 bases, leaving 12 bases not matched to a gene. Germline V gene data show CDR1 as LNHNV and CDR2 as YYDKDF (reference sequence).

The DNA for the CDR3 is TGTGCCAGCAGTTACACAGGGCACAATCAGCCCCAGCATTTT. Translated: CASSYTGHNQPQHF. The rearrangement links TRBV6-5 to TRBJ1-5; TRBD1 might be the D (6 bases). V was cut by 2 bases and J by 3 bases, with 8 bases left in between. The CDR3 runs 14 residues. The germline V gene encodes CDR1 MNHEY and CDR2 SVGAGI.

The rearrangement joins TRBV5-4 to TRBJ1-3; 8 positions match TRBD1. Per germline, CDR1 SGHNT and CDR2 YYREEE (reference sequence). The V and J ends lost 0 bases and 1 base, in that order; junction bases with no gene match: 6. CDR3 length: 17 amino acids. The CDR3 bases are TGTGCCAGCAGCTTGGTGGCAGGGGGCATTTCTGGAAACACCATATATTTT. Translated, it gives CASSLVAGGISGNTIYF.

The chain recombines TRBV5-1 with TRBJ1-4, with 7 bases lining up with TRBD1. The CDR3 contains 16 residues. The germline gives CDR1 SGHRS, CDR2 YFSETQ. The junction had 4 bases not matched to a gene; V was cut back by 0 bases and J by 2 bases. CDR3 protein: CASSLATGATNEKLFF. Written as DNA, the CDR3 is TGCGCCAGCAGCTTGGCTACAGGGGCCACTAATGAAAAACTGTTTTTT. The whole variable domain, remainder taken from reference TRBV5-1 and TRBJ1-4, is KAGVTQTPRYLIKTRGQQVTLSCSPISGHRSVSWYQQTPGQGLQFLFEYFSETQRNKGNFPGRFSGRQFSNSRSEMNVSTLELGDSALYLCASSLATGATNEKLFFGSGTQLSVL.

The chain combines TRBV18 with TRBJ1-6, with D perhaps matching TRBD1 (5 bases). The length of the CDR3 is 14 residues. V was shortened by 5 bases and J by 7 bases, with 12 bases between the two germline ends. Per germline, CDR1 KGHSH and CDR2 LQKENI. CDR3 in amino acids: CASSGTGGNSPLHF. CDR3 sequence (DNA): TGTGCCAGCTCAGGGACGGGGGGAAATTCACCCCTCCACTTT.

This CDR3 reads CASSLDAGNTGELFF. The CDR3 DNA sequence: TGCGCCAGCTCCTTGGACGCAGGCAACACCGGGGAGCTGTTTTTT. V gene TRBV5-1 combines with J gene TRBJ2-2; D remains ambiguous. Germline V gene data show CDR1 as SGHRS and CDR2 as YFSETQ. CDR3 size: 15 residues. Trimming took off 7 bases at V and 2 bases at J, with 15 bases between the two ends.